This TCR beta chain was retrieved from a study of blood T cell repertoires in COVID-19. In the study's own analysis: Quantification of nucleated cells was approximated via reference gene primer amplification. Assay used: immunoSEQ multiplex PCR; TCRdb lists only in-frame clones, some missing. That table is the source of V, J and clone size, and D and trimming were worked out from the DNA. The data show approximately 440,000 clones, 80% to 95% seen once. Recruits, aged about 18 to 100 years, lived in 20 to 30 US areas. The source is a man aged 18 to 29 who had recovered from COVID-19. Specimen: PBMCs or T cells enriched from blood (not recorded which).

CDR3 sequence (DNA): TGTGCCACCAGTGATTCATCAGGGGATCAGCCCCAGCATTTT. Translating gives CATSDSSGDQPQHF. The V and J genes are TRBV24-1 and TRBJ1-5, with D tentatively TRBD1 (6 bases). Trimming cost V 2 bases and J 5 bases, with 9 bases left between them. This CDR3 comprises 14 residues. CDR1 is KGHDR, CDR2 SFDVKD, per germline.